Below, 21 T cell receptor beta chains from the same sample are listed, as sequenced in a study of T-cell memory formation after mild COVID-19. Via MiXCR, TCRdb re-called the 5' RACE reads, giving one row per CDR3 protein. Of 90,000 to 120,000 distinct CDR3 sequences in the sample, roughly an eighth are singletons; the top ten hold around 43%. The sequencing sample was made of PBMCs or a T cell subset sorted from them (not recorded which). The receptors stem from a man younger than 30 who had mild COVID-19 (a few samples of this study predate the infection). Cell type and time point are not known.

This clonotype was seen more than once but under ten times. The chain combines TRBV29-1 with TRBJ2-7, with 10 bases that match TRBD1. Trimming removed 5 bases from V and 4 bases from J; junction bases left unmatched: 8. The CDR3 sequence is 14 residues long. Per the germline V gene, CDR1 is SQVTM and CDR2 is ANQGSEA. The CDR3 loop reads CSVSGQGIGYEQYF. The CDR3 DNA reads as TGCAGCGTTTCGGGACAGGGGATCGGGTACGAGCAGTACTTC.

This clonotype has a handful of counts. The chain carries TRBV5-1 and TRBJ2-5, with a possible D match to TRBD2 (5 bases). V lost 3 bases and J 2 bases, leaving 14 bases between the germline ends. Germline loops: CDR1 SGHRS, CDR2 YFSETQ. The CDR3 is 15 amino acids. Written as DNA, the CDR3 is TGCGCCAGCAGCTACCGTGTCGGGGTTCAAGAGACCCAGTACTTC. Protein: CASSYRVGVQETQYF.

The chain links TRBV9 to TRBJ2-3; D call uncertain. The CDR3 spans 14 residues. CDR1 SGDLS and CDR2 YYNGEE come from the germline V gene. Deletions cut 2 bases from V and 2 bases from J, with 9 bases between. The CDR3 here is CASSVEVTTDTQYF. The DNA of the CDR3 is TGTGCCAGCAGCGTCGAAGTAACCACAGATACGCAGTATTTT.

There are many counts of this clonotype. The rearrangement joins TRBV4-1 to TRBJ2-3; 13 nucleotides line up with TRBD2. Trimming cost V 5 bases and J 5 bases; bases outside gene matches: 4. Germline loops: CDR1 MGHRA, CDR2 YSYEKL. The CDR3 has 15 amino acids. CDR3 sequence reads: CASSALAGGIDTQYF. The CDR3, as DNA: TGCGCCAGCAGCGCACTAGCGGGGGGGATAGATACGCAGTATTTT.

There are a few counts of this clonotype. The chain links TRBV7-9 to TRBJ2-7, with a weak D call TRBD2 (6 bases). Germline-derived CDR1 and CDR2 are SEHNR and FQNEAQ (reference sequence). The CDR3 length is 14 residues. The V end was cut by 4 bases, the J end by 3 bases, with 13 bases between. The CDR3 bases are TGTGCCAGCAGCTGGTATGGGGGGAACTACGAGCAGTACTTC. Its protein is CASSWYGGNYEQYF.

This clonotype showed up just a few times. This chain links TRBV9 with TRBJ2-3; the match to TRBD2 covers 7 bases. This CDR3 has 17 residues. Per germline, CDR1 SGDLS and CDR2 YYNGEE. The V gene end was trimmed by 3 bases and the J gene end by 1 base; junction bases not matched to a gene: 11. The chain's CDR3 is CASSAWEAGVGTDTQYF. The CDR3 coding sequence is TGTGCCAGCAGCGCGTGGGAGGCGGGGGTTGGCACAGATACGCAGTATTTT. The whole variable domain, remainder taken from reference TRBV9 and TRBJ2-3, is DSGVTQTPKHLITATGQRVTLRCSPRSGDLSVYWYQQSLDQGLQFLIQYYNGEERAKGNILERFSAQQFPDLHSELNLSSLELGDSALYFCASSAWEAGVGTDTQYFGPGTRLTVL.

The chain carries TRBV5-1 and TRBJ1-1; no firm D call. Deletions cut 4 bases from V and 2 bases from J, with 9 bases between. The CDR3 consists of 13 residues. Germline V gene data show CDR1 as SGHRS and CDR2 as YFSETQ. CDR3 sequence: CASSIRANTEAFF. CDR3 DNA: TGCGCCAGCAGCATCCGGGCTAACACTGAAGCTTTCTTT.

This clonotype was recorded a few times. This CDR3 is CASSTPLGYGYTF. The CDR3, as DNA: TGTGCCAGCAGTACACCCCTCGGGTATGGCTACACCTTC. This chain joins TRBV11-2 and TRBJ1-2, with D hard to call. This CDR3 region has 13 residues. Germline-derived CDR1 and CDR2 are SGHAT and FQNNGV. Deletions cut 6 bases from V and 5 bases from J, with 13 bases between.

Written as DNA, the CDR3 is TGTGCCAGCAGCTTTTCGGGGCTGAGTGGCTACACCTTC. Translated, it gives CASSFSGLSGYTF. The chain links TRBV5-4 to TRBJ1-2, with a weak D call TRBD1 (5 bases). Trimming removed 2 bases from V and 7 bases from J, with 12 bases in between. The CDR3 extends over 13 amino acids. The V gene's germline CDR1 is SGHNT and CDR2 YYREEE (reference sequence).

The chain uses TRBV6-5 and TRBJ2-5, with 11 bases matching TRBD2. The V segment lost 6 bases and the J segment 1 base; nucleotides outside the gene matches: 4. Germline V gene data show CDR1 as MNHEY and CDR2 as SVGAGI. The CDR3 contains 15 residues. The CDR3 is CASRSLAGGQETQYF. CDR3 nucleotides: TGTGCCAGCAGATCTCTAGCGGGGGGCCAAGAGACCCAGTACTTC.

The CDR3 loop reads CASSYTPETSGGLYTQYF. The CDR3 DNA is TGTGCCAGCAGTTACACCCCTGAGACTAGCGGGGGTTTATATACGCAGTATTTT. V and J are TRBV6-2 or TRBV6-3 and TRBJ2-3; 12 positions match TRBD2. V lost 2 bases to trimming and J lost 7 bases; unmatched junction nucleotides: 13. Per the germline V gene, CDR1 is MNHEY and CDR2 is SVGEGT. CDR3 length: 18 residues.

The V and J genes are TRBV6-4 and TRBJ1-5; no clear D. The CDR3 covers 14 residues. Trimming pared 0 bases from V and 7 bases from J, leaving 10 bases between. CDR1 is MRHNA, CDR2 SNTAGT, per germline. The CDR3 loop reads CASSDSKGGQPQHF. In nucleotides, the CDR3 is TGTGCCAGCAGTGACTCAAAAGGAGGCCAGCCCCAGCATTTT.

The J gene is TRBJ2-1, the V gene TRBV6-5; D not resolved. In germline, CDR1 is MNHEY, CDR2 SVGAGI. The V gene lost 5 bases and the J gene lost 8 bases, with 10 bases spanning the gap. The CDR3 consists of 12 residues. This chain's CDR3 is CASSLDSDEQFF. The CDR3 DNA follows: TGTGCCAGCAGTCTAGATTCGGATGAGCAGTTCTTC.

Only a few counts were recorded for this clonotype. The chain uses TRBV12-5 and TRBJ1-4, with D perhaps TRBD1 (5 bases). The CDR3 sequence is 15 residues long. V lost 1 base and J 5 bases, leaving 11 bases between the germline ends. Germline V gene sequence: CDR1 LGHNT, CDR2 FRNRAP. The CDR3 loop is CASGLAGTGNEKLFF. The CDR3 region has the DNA TGTGCTAGTGGTTTGGCCGGGACGGGGAATGAAAAACTGTTTTTT.

CDR3 sequence: CASSPNLRGTYNEQFF. CDR3 coding DNA: TGTGCCAGCAGCCCGAACCTGCGGGGTACCTACAATGAGCAGTTCTTC. The rearrangement links TRBV11-2 to TRBJ2-1; D possibly corresponds to TRBD2 (6 bases). Deletions cut 5 bases from V and 2 bases from J, with 16 bases between. CDR3 length: 16 amino acids. Per the germline V gene, CDR1 is SGHAT and CDR2 is FQNNGV.

The chain combines TRBV12-3 or TRBV12-4 with TRBJ2-7; 8 bases map to TRBD1. The CDR3 loop spans 14 amino acids. V trimming: 4 bases; J trimming: 2 bases; junction bases outside the gene matches: 4. As DNA, the CDR3 is TGTGCCAGCAGTTGGACAGGGCCGACCTACGAGCAGTACTTC. Translated: CASSWTGPTYEQYF.

This clonotype is judged medium-sized (0.01 to 0.1%). This rearrangement joins TRBV6-4 to TRBJ2-3; 8 bases align to TRBD2. The CDR3 totals 14 residues. Trimming took 2 bases from V and 2 from J; bases not matched to a gene: 0. Per the germline V gene, CDR1 is MRHNA and CDR2 is SNTAGT. Written as DNA, the CDR3 is TGTGCCAGCAGTGACGGACTAGCCACAGATACGCAGTATTTT. Translating it yields CASSDGLATDTQYF.

V is TRBV28 and J is TRBJ2-7; D may be TRBD2 (5 bases). This CDR3 contains 15 residues. Germline values: CDR1 MDHEN, CDR2 SYDVKM. Trimming stripped 5 bases from V and 2 bases from J, with 16 bases between. CDR3 in amino acids: CASSPRGRGTYEQYV. CDR3 DNA sequence: TGTGCCAGCAGTCCCCGTGGGAGAGGGACCTACGAGCAGTACGTC.

This clonotype was counted only a few times. This rearrangement joins TRBV4-3 to TRBJ2-7, with a weak D call TRBD2 (6 bases). CDR1 LGHNA and CDR2 YSLEER come from the germline V gene. The germline V and J ends were trimmed by 1 base and 6 bases, with 13 bases remaining between them. The CDR3 sequence is 14 residues long. CDR3 loop: CASSQGAGRPEQYF. CDR3 nucleotide sequence: TGCGCCAGCAGCCAAGGGGCAGGGAGGCCCGAGCAGTACTTC.

The chain is built from TRBV15 and TRBJ2-1; possible D gene TRBD1, 7 bases. Per germline, CDR1 LNHNV and CDR2 YYDKDF (reference sequence). This CDR3 contains 15 residues. V dropped 8 bases and J dropped 4 bases, with 18 bases sitting between them. The CDR3 nucleotides are TGTGCCACCCTCCGCGGAGGGGGCCCTTACAATGAGCAGTTCTTC. Amino acids: CATLRGGGPYNEQFF.

The chain combines TRBV12-3 or TRBV12-4 with TRBJ1-5, with 10 positions matching TRBD1. This CDR3 has 14 residues. V lost 6 bases, J lost 7 bases, and 6 bases stayed unmatched. The CDR3 sequence: CASRGQGSWQPQHF. CDR3 nucleotide sequence: TGTGCCAGCAGGGGACAGGGGTCGTGGCAGCCCCAGCATTTT.